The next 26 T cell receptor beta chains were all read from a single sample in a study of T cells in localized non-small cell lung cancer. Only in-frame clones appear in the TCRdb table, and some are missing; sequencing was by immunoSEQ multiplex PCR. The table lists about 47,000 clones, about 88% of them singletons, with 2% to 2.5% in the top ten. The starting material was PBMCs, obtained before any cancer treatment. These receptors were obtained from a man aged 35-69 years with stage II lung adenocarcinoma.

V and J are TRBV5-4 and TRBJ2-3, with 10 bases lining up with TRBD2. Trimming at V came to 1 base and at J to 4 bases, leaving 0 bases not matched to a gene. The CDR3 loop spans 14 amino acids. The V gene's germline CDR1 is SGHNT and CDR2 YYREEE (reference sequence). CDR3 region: CASSLSGGADTQYF. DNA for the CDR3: TGTGCCAGCAGCTTGAGCGGGGGGGCAGATACGCAGTATTTT.

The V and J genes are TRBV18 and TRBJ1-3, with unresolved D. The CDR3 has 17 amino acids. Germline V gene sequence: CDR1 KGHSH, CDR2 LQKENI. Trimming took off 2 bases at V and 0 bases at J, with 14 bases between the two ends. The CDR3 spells CASSPEVWANSGNTIYF. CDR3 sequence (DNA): TGTGCCAGCTCACCAGAAGTTTGGGCAAACTCTGGAAACACCATATATTTT.

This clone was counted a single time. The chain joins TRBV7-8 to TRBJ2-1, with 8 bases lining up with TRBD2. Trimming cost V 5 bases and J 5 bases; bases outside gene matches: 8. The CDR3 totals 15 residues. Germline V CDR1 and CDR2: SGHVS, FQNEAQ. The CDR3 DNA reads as TGTGCCAGCAGCCAGTTCGGGAGGGCCGACAATGAGCAGTTCTTC. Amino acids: CASSQFGRADNEQFF.

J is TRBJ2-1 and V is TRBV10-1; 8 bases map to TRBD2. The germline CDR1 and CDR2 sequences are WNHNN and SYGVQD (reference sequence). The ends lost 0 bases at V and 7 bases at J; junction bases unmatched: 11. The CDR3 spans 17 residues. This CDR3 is CASSESLGLGILNEQFF. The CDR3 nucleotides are TGCGCCAGCAGTGAGTCGCTGGGACTAGGGATTTTGAATGAGCAGTTCTTC.

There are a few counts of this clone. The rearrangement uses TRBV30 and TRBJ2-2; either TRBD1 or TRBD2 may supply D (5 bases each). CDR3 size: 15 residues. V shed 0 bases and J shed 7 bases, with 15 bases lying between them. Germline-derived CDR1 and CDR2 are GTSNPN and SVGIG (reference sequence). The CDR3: CAWSVVRGDGGELFF. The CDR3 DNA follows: TGTGCCTGGAGTGTTGTCCGGGGCGATGGCGGGGAGCTGTTTTTT.

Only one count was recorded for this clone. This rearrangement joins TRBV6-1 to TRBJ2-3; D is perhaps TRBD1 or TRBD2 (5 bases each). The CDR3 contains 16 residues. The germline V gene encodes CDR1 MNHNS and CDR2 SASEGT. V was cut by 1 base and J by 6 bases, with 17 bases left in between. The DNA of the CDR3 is TGTGCCAGCAGTGAAGAATCGGGGCAGCGGTGGGATACGCAGTATTTT. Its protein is CASSEESGQRWDTQYF.

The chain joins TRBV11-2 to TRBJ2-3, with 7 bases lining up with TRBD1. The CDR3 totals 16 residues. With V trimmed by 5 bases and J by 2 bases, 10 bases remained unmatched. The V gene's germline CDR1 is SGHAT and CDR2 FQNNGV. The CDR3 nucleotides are TGTGCCAGCAGCCCGACAGGGTCCTTGGCCACAGATACGCAGTATTTT. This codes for CASSPTGSLATDTQYF.

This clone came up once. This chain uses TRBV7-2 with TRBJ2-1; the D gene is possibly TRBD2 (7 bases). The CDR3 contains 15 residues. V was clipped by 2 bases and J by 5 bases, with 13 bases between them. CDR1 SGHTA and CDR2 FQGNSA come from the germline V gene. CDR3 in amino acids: CASSLRRGAHNEQFF. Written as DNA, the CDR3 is TGTGCCAGCAGCTTACGACGGGGGGCCCACAATGAGCAGTTCTTC.

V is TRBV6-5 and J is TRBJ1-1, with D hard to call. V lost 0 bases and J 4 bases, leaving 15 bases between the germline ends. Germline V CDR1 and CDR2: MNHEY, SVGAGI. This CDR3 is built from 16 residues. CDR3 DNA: TGTGCCAGCAGTTACTCCCAGTTCCTGAGGCCCACTGAAGCTTTCTTT. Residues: CASSYSQFLRPTEAFF.

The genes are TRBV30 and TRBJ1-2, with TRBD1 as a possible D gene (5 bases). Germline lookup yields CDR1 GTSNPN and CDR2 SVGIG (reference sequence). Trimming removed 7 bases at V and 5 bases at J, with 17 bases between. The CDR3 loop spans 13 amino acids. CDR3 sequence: CALTGGSDYGYTF. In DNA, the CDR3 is TGTGCCTTAACAGGAGGCAGTGATTATGGCTACACCTTC.

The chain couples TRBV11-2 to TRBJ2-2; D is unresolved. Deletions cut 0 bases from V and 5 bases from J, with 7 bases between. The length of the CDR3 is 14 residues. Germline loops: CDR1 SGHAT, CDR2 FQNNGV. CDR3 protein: CASSLDLSTGELFF. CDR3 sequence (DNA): TGTGCCAGCAGCTTAGATCTGAGTACCGGGGAGCTGTTTTTT.

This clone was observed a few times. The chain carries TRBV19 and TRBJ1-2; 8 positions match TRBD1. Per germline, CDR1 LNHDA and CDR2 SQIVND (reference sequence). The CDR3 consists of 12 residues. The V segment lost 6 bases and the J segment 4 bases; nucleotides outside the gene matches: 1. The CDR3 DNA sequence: TGTGCCAGTAGGGACAGGGTCTATGGCTACACCTTC. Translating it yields CASRDRVYGYTF.

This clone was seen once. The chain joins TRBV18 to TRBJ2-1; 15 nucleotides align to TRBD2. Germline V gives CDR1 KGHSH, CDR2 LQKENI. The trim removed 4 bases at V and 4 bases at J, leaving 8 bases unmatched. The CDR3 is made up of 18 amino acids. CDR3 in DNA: TGTGCCAGCTCACAAATGGGACTAGCGGGGGGAACGTACAATGAGCAGTTCTTC. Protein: CASSQMGLAGGTYNEQFF.

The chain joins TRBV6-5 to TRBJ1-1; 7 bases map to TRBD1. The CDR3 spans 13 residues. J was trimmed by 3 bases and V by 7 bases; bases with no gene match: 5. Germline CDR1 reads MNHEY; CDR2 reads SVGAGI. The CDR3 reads CASIRGVDTEAFF. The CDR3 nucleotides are TGTGCCAGCATCAGGGGGGTGGACACTGAAGCTTTCTTT.

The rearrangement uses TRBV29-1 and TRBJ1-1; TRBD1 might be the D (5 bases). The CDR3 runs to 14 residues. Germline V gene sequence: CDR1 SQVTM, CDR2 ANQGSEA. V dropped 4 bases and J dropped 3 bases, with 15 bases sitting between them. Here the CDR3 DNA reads TGCAGCGTTGTTGAGGGCAGGGCGTACACTGAAGCTTTCTTT. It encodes CSVVEGRAYTEAFF.

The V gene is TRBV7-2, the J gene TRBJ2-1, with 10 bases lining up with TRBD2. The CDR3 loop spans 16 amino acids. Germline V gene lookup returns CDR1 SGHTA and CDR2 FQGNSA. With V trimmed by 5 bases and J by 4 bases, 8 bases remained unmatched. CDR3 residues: CASSTRTSGYYNEQFF. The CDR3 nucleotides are TGTGCCAGCAGCACCCGGACTAGCGGTTATTACAATGAGCAGTTCTTC.

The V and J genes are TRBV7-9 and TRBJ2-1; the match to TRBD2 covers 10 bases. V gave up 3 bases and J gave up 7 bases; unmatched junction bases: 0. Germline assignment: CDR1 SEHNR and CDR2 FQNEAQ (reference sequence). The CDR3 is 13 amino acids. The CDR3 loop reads CASSLGLANEQFF. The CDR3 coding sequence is TGTGCCAGCAGCTTGGGACTAGCGAATGAGCAGTTCTTC. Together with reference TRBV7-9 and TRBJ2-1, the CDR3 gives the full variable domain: DTGVSQNPRHKITKRGQNVTFRCDPISEHNRLYWYRQTLGQGPEFLTYFQNEAQLEKSRLLSDRFSAERPKGSFSTLEIQRTEQGDSAMYLCASSLGLANEQFFGPGTRLTVL.

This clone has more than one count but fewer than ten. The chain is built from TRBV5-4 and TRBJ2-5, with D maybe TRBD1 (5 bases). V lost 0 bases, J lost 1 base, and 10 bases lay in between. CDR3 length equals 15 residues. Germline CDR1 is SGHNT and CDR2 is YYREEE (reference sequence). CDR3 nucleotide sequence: TGTGCCAGCAGCTTGGTAGGGCAGGGCCAAGAGACCCAGTACTTC. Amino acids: CASSLVGQGQETQYF.

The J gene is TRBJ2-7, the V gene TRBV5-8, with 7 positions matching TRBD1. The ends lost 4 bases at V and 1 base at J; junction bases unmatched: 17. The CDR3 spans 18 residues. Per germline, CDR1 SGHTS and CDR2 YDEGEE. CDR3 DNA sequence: TGTGCCAGCAGCCCCGGACAGGTCTCGACCCTGGTGTCCTACGAGCAGTACTTC. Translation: CASSPGQVSTLVSYEQYF.

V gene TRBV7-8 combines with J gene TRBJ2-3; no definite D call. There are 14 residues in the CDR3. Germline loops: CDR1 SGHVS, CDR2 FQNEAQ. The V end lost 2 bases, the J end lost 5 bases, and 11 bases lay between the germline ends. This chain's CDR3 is CASSLIGAKDTQYF. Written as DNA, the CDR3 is TGTGCCAGCAGCTTAATCGGCGCGAAAGATACGCAGTATTTT.

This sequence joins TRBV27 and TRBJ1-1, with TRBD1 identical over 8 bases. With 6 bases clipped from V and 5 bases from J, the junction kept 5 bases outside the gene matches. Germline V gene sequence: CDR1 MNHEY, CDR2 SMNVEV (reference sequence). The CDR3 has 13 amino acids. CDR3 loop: CASRWTGWTEAFF. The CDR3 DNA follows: TGTGCCAGCAGATGGACAGGGTGGACTGAAGCTTTCTTT.

CDR3 coding DNA: TGTGCCAGCAGTGAAAGGGCAGGGAAAGAGACCCAGTACTTC. This codes for CASSERAGKETQYF. The V and J genes are TRBV2 and TRBJ2-5; weak D call: TRBD1 (5 bases). V lost 2 bases to trimming and J lost 3 bases, with 10 bases between them. The CDR3 runs to 14 residues. Germline CDR1 reads SNHLY; CDR2 reads FYNNEI.

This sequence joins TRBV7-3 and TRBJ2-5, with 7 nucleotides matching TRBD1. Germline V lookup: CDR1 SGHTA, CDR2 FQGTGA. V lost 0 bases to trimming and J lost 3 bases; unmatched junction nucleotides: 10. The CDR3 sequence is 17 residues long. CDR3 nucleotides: TGTGCCAGCAGCTTAACTCCATTAGGGGGCGGAGAAGAGACCCAGTACTTC. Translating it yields CASSLTPLGGGEETQYF.

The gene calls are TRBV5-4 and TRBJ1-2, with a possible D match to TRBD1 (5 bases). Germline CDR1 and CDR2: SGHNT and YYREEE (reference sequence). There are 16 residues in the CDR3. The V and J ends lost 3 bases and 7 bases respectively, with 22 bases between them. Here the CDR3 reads CASSWGMGENVPGYTF. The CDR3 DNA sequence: TGTGCCAGCAGCTGGGGGATGGGTGAAAACGTCCCTGGCTACACCTTC.

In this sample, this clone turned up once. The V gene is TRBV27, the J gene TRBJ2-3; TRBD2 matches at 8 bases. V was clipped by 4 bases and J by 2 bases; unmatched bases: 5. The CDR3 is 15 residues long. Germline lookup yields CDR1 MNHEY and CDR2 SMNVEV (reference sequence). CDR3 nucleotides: TGTGCCAGCAGTTCGCTTAGCGGGATCACAGATACGCAGTATTTT. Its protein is CASSSLSGITDTQYF.

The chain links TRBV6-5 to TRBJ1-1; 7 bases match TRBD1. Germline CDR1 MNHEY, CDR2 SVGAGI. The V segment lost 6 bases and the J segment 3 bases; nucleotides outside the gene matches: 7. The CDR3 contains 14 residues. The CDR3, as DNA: TGTGCCAGCAGAGACAGGGAGGCCGACACTGAAGCTTTCTTT. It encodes CASRDREADTEAFF.